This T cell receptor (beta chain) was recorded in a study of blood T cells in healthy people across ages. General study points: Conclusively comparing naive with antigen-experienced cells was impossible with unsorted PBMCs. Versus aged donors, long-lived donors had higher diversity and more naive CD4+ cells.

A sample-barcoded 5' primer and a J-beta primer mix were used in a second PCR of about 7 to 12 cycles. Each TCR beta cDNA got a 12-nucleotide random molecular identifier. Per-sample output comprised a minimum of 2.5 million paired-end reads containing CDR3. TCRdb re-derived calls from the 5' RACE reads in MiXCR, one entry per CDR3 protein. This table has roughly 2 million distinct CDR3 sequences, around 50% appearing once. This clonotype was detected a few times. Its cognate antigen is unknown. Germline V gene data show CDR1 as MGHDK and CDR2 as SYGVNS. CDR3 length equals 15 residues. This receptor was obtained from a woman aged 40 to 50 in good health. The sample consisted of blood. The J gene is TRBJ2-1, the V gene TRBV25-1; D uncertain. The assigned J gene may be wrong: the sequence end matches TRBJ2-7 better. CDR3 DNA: TGTGCCAGCAACTCACCGTCCCGCTCCTACAATGAGCAGTACTTC. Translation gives CASNSPSRSYNEQYF.